Listed below are T cell receptor beta chains from one sample, sequenced in a study of graft-versus-host responses after intestinal transplantation. Their specific antigens are unknown. Profiling relied on immunoSEQ multiplex PCR, and the TCRdb table lists in-frame clones only, not all of them. The table has roughly 120,000 clones, 90% seen once. Here the sequenced sample was unstimulated CD4+ T cells sorted from spleen or lymph node cells, taken before intestinal transplant. The receptor source for this set is a human donor who received an intestinal transplant. Both conserved end residues are part of each CDR3. D genes are given only for firm matches. Size values are once, few and many counts, or a class for expanded clones, and some rows have none.

TRBJ1-2,NA,NA,TRBV12-5,CASGLVLGKNSYGYTF,TGTGCTAGTGGTTTGGTACTAGGAAAGAACTCATATGGCTACACCTTC
TRBJ1-4,NA,NA,TRBV25-1,CASSLSQGRANEKLFF,TGTGCCAGCAGTCTTAGCCAGGGGCGGGCTAATGAAAAACTGTTTTTT
TRBJ1-2,NA,NA,TRBV28,CASKIQGGKDGYTF,TGTGCCAGCAAGATCCAGGGAGGGAAGGATGGCTACACCTTC
TRBJ2-1,NA,TRBD2,TRBV5-1,CASSLGGRGYNEQFF,TGCGCCAGCAGCTTGGGAGGGAGGGGATACAATGAGCAGTTCTTC
TRBJ2-4,NA,NA,TRBV5-5,CASSRDWGTIQYF,TGTGCCAGCAGCCGGGACTGGGGGACCATTCAGTACTTC
TRBJ2-1,NA,NA,TRBV18,CASSPGGGNEQFF,TGTGCCAGCTCACCGGGGGGTGGCAATGAGCAGTTCTTC
TRBJ1-1,NA,NA,TRBV7-9,CASSFRAPPEAFF,TGTGCCAGCAGCTTCAGGGCCCCCCCTGAAGCTTTCTTT
TRBJ1-1,once,TRBD1,TRBV10-3,CAISELGDRGRTEAFF,TGTGCCATCAGTGAGTTAGGGGACAGGGGGCGAACTGAAGCTTTCTTT
TRBJ1-2,NA,NA,TRBV6-5,CASSYDSNYGYTF,TGTGCCAGCAGTTACGACAGTAACTATGGCTACACCTTC
TRBJ2-7,NA,NA,TRBV7-9,CASSLALTAESSYEQYF,TGTGCCAGCAGCTTAGCGCTAACAGCGGAAAGCTCCTACGAGCAGTACTTC
TRBJ2-7,NA,TRBD1,TRBV25-1,CASSAYRGNSYEQYF,TGTGCCAGCAGTGCGTACAGGGGGAACTCCTACGAGCAGTACTTC
TRBJ2-3,NA,NA,TRBV5-1,CASSPLVGTQYF,TGCGCCAGCAGCCCCCTAGTCGGTACGCAGTATTTT
TRBJ2-6,NA,TRBD1,TRBV19,CATGLELGANVLTF,TGTGCGACAGGGTTAGAACTCGGGGCCAACGTCCTGACTTTC
TRBJ2-7,NA,TRBD1,TRBV6-1,CASSGPRDRGSYEQYF,TGTGCCAGCAGTGGACCAAGGGACAGGGGCTCCTACGAGCAGTACTTC